The clone carrying this T cell receptor (beta chain) occurred many times. What it binds is not known. The sample originates from a study of Graves' ophthalmopathy and Graves' hyperthyroidism. CDR1 and CDR2 from the germline V gene are MNHEY and SVGAGI. V lost 7 bases, J lost 0 bases, and 13 bases lay in between. This CDR3 is built from 14 residues. RNA transcripts yielded amplified TCR beta CDR3 regions. A first-round RT-PCR used HTBI primers, followed by a second-round multiplex PCR. TCRdb reanalysed the multiplex PCR reads using MiXCR and keeps one entry per CDR3 protein. The data show hundreds of thousands of distinct CDR3 sequences, about 16% seen once. Hyperthyroidism cases were recent diagnoses of under 2 months' duration in people aged 18 to 65. The diagnosis was founded upon clinical symptoms, serum thyroxine, TRAb, thyroid ultrasound and orbital computed tomography. Overall study findings and caveats: Among expanded thyroid clonotypes above 0.001 frequency, most also occurred in blood. Using a 13-signature model, the authors split ophthalmopathy from stable hyperthyroidism, with roughly 90% sensitivity and approximately 84% specificity.

This TCR came from a woman aged 18-30 years with stable Graves' hyperthyroidism. The V and J genes are TRBV6-5 and TRBJ2-7; tentative D call: TRBD2 (6 bases). Sequencing was done on a sample of peripheral blood. The CDR3 protein is CASKRGTVSYEQYF. The CDR3 region has the DNA TGTGCCAGCAAACGGGGGACGGTCTCCTACGAGCAGTACTTC.